This record looks at one TCR beta chain sequence and its context. In germline, CDR1 is DFQATT, CDR2 SNEGSKA (reference sequence). Germline trimming cut 3 bases from V and 3 bases from J; bases unmatched to any gene: 1. The CDR3 sequence is 15 residues long. Sequencing used immunoSEQ multiplex PCR; TCRdb keeps in-frame clones, though not all of them. The sample holds tens of thousands of clones; about nine tenths are singletons and the top ten take about 18%. The data were taken from a study of blood T cell repertoires in COVID-19. The receptor's source is a woman of 80 years or more with acute or convalescent COVID-19. The chain employs TRBV20-1 and TRBJ2-5; 16 nucleotides align to TRBD2. Sequencing was performed on peripheral blood. CDR3 nucleotide sequence: TGCAGTGCTAGTGGGACTAGCGGGAGGGAAGAGACCCAGTACTTC. This translates into CSASGTSGREETQYF.